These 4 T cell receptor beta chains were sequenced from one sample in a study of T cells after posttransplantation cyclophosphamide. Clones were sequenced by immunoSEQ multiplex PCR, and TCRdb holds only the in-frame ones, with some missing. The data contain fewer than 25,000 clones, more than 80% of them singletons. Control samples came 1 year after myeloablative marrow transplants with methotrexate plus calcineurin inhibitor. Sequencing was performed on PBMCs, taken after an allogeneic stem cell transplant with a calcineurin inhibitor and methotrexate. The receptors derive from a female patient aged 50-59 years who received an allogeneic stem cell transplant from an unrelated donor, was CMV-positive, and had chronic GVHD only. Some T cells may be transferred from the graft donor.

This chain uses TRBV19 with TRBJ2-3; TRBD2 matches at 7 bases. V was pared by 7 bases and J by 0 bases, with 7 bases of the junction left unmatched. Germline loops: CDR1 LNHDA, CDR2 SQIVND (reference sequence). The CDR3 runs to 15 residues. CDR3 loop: CASKVLADSTDTQYF. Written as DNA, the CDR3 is TGTGCCAGTAAAGTGCTAGCGGATAGCACAGATACGCAGTATTTT.

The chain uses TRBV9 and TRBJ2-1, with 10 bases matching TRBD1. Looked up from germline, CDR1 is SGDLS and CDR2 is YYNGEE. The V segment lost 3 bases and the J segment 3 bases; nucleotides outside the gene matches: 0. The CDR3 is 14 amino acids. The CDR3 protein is CASSGTGGYNEQFF. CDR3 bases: TGTGCCAGCAGCGGGACAGGGGGCTACAATGAGCAGTTCTTC.

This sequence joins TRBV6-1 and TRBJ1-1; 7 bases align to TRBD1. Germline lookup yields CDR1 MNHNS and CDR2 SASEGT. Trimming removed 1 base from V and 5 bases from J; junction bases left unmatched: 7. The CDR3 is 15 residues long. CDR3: CASSEVRGRVTEAFF. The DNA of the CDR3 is TGTGCCAGCAGTGAAGTTAGGGGGCGGGTAACTGAAGCTTTCTTT.

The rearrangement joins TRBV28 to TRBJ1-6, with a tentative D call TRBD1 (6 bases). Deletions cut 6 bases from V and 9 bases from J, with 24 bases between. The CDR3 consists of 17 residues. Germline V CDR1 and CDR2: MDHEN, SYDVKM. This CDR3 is CASSQPPFRGYGSPLHF. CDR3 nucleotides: TGTGCCAGCAGCCAACCTCCCTTCAGGGGTTACGGTTCACCCCTCCACTTT.